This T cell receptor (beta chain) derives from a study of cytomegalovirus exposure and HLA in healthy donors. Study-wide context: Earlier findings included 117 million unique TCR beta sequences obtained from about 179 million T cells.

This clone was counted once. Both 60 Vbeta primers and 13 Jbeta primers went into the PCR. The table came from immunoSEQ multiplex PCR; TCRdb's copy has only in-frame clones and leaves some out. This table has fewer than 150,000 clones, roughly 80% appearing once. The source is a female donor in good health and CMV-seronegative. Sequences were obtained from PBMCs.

CDR3 nucleotide sequence: TGTGCCTGCACCGACAGGGAAAGAGGCCCTGAAGCTTTCTTT. Translated: CACTDRERGPEAFF. J is TRBJ1-1 and V is TRBV19; 7 bases map to TRBD1. Germline V gene sequence: CDR1 LNHDA, CDR2 SQIVND (reference sequence). With V trimmed by 11 bases and J by 6 bases, 15 bases remained unmatched. The length of the CDR3 is 14 residues. Full variable domain (missing parts from reference TRBV19 and TRBJ1-1): DGGITQSPKYLFRKEGQNVTLSCEQNLNHDAMYWYRQDPGQGLRLIYYSQIVNDFQKGDIAEGYSVSREKKESFPLTVTSAQKNPTAFYLCACTDRERGPEAFFGQGTRLTVV.